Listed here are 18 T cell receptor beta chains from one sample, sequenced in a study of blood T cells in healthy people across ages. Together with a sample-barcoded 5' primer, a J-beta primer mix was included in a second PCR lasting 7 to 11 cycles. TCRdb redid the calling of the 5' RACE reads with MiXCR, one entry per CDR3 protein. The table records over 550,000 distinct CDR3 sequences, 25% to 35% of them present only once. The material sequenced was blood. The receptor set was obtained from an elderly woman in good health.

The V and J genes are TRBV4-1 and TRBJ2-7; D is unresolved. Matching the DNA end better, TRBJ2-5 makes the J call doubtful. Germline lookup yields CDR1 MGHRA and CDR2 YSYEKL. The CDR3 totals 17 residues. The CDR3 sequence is CASSQEYSGVIVWTQYF. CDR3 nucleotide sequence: TGCGCCAGCAGCCAAGAATACTCGGGCGTGATAGTTTGGACCCAGTACTTC.

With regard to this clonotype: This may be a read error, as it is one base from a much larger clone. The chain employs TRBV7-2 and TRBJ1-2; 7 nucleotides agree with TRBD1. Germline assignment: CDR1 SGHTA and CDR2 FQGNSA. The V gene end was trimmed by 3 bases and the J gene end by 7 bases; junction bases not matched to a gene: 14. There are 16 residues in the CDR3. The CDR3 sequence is CASSLAANSHRGGYTF. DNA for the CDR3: TGTGCCAGCAGCTTGGCGGCGAATAGCCACAGGGGTGGCTACACCTTC.

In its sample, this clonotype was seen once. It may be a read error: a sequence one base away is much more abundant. CDR3 bases: TGCAGTGCTAGAGGGATAAGCGGCTATGGCTACACCTTC. Its translation: CSARGISGYGYTF. The gene calls are TRBV20-1 and TRBJ1-2, with no clear D. Per the germline V gene, CDR1 is DFQATT and CDR2 is SNEGSKA (reference sequence). The length of the CDR3 is 13 residues. The V gene lost 1 base and the J gene lost 4 bases, with 10 bases spanning the gap.

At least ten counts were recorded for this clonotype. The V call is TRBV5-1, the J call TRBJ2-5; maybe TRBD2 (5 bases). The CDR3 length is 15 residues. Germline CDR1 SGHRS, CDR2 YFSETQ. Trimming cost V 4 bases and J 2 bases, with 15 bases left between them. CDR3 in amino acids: CASSKTRRGQETQYF. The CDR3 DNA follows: TGCGCCAGCAGCAAAACACGCCGGGGACAAGAGACCCAGTACTTC.

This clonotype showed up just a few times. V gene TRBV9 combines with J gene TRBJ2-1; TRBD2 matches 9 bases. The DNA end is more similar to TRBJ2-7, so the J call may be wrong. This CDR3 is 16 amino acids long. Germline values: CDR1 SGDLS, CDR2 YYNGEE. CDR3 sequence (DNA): TGTGCCAGCAGCGCAGGACTAGCGACTTTCTACAATGAGCAGTACTTC. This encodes CASSAGLATFYNEQYF.

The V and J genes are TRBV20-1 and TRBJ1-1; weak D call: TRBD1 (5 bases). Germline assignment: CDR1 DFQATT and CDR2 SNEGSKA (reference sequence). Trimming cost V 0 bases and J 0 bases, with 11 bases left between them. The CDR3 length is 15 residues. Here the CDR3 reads CSAREQRGLNTEAFF. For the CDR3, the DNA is TGCAGTGCTAGAGAGCAAAGGGGCCTGAACACTGAAGCTTTCTTT.

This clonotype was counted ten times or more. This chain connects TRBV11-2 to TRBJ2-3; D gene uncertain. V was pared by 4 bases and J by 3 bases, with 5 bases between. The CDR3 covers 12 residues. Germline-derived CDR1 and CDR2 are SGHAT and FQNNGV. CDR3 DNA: TGTGCCAGCAGCTCCTGGACAGATACGCAGTATTTT. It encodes CASSSWTDTQYF.

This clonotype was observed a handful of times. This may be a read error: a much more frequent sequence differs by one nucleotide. This chain's CDR3 is CASAETSRGNEQFF. DNA for the CDR3: TGCGCCAGCGCCGAGACTAGCAGGGGTAATGAGCAGTTCTTC. The rearrangement joins TRBV5-1 to TRBJ2-1, with D possibly being TRBD2 (7 bases). Trimming removed 7 bases from V and 7 bases from J, with 18 bases in between. The CDR3 is 14 residues long. Germline V lookup: CDR1 SGHRS, CDR2 YFSETQ.

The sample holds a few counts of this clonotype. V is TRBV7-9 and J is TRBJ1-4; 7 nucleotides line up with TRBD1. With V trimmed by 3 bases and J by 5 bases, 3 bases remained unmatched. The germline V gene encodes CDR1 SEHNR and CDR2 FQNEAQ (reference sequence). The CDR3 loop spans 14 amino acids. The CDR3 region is CASSFTGENEKLFF. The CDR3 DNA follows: TGTGCCAGCAGCTTCACAGGGGAAAATGAAAAACTGTTTTTT.

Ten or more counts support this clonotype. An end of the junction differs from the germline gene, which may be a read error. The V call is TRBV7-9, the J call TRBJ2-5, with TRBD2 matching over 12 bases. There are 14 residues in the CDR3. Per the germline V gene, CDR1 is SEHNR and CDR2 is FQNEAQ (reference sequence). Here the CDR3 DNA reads TGTGCCAGCAGCCTAGCGGGGGGGCTAGAGACCCAGTACTTC. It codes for CASSLAGGLETQYF.

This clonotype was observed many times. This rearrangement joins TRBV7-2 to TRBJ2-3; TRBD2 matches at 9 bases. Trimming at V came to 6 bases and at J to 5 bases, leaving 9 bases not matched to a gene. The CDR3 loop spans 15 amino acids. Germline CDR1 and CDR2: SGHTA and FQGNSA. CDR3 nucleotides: TGTGCCAGCAGTCCTAGCGGGGTCGGGTTAGATACGCAGTATTTT. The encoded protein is CASSPSGVGLDTQYF.

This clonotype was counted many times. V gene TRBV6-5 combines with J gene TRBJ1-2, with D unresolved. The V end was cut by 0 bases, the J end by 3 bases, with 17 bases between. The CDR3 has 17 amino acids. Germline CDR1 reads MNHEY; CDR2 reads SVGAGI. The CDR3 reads CASSYSVGQTHDYGYTF. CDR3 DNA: TGTGCCAGCAGTTACTCGGTTGGGCAGACGCATGACTATGGCTACACCTTC.

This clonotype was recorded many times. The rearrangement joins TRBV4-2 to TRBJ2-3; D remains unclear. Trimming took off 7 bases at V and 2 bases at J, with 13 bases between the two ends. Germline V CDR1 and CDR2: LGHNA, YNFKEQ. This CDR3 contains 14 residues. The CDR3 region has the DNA TGTGCCAGCAACCCACAAGGCGACACAGATACGCAGTATTTT. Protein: CASNPQGDTDTQYF.

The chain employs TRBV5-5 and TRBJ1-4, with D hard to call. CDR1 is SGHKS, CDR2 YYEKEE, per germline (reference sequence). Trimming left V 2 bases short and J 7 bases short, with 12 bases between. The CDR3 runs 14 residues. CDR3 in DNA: TGTGCCAGCAGCTTAGTTACAAGGGTTGAAAAACTGTTTTTT. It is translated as CASSLVTRVEKLFF.

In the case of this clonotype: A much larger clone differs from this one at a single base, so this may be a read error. CDR3 sequence (DNA): TGCAGTGCTAGCCACGGGGGGAAAAACATTCAGTACTTC. Amino acids: CSASHGGKNIQYF. The chain uses TRBV20-1 and TRBJ2-4; TRBD2 agrees at 7 bases. The CDR3 contains 13 residues. Germline V CDR1 and CDR2: DFQATT, SNEGSKA (reference sequence). J lost 4 bases, V lost 3 bases, and 3 bases had no gene match.

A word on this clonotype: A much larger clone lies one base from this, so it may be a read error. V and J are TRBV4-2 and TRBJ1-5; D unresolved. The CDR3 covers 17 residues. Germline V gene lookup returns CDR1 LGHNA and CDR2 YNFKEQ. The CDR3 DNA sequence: TGTACCAGCAGCCAAGAAAGGATGGGGATCGTGAGTCAGCCCCAGCATTTT. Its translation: CTSSQERMGIVSQPQHF.

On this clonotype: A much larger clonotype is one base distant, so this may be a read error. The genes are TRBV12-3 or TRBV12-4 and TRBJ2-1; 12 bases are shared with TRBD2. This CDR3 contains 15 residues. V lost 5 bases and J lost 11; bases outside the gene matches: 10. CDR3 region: CASSPSGGARDKQFF. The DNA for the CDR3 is TGTGCCAGCAGTCCTAGCGGGGGGGCCAGGGATAAGCAGTTCTTC.

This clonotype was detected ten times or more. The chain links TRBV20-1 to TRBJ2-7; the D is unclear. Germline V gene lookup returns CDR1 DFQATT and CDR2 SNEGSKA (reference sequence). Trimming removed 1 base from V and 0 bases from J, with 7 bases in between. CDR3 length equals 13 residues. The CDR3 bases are TGCAGTGCTAGAGCCAGGTACTCCTACGAGCAGTACTTC. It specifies CSARARYSYEQYF.